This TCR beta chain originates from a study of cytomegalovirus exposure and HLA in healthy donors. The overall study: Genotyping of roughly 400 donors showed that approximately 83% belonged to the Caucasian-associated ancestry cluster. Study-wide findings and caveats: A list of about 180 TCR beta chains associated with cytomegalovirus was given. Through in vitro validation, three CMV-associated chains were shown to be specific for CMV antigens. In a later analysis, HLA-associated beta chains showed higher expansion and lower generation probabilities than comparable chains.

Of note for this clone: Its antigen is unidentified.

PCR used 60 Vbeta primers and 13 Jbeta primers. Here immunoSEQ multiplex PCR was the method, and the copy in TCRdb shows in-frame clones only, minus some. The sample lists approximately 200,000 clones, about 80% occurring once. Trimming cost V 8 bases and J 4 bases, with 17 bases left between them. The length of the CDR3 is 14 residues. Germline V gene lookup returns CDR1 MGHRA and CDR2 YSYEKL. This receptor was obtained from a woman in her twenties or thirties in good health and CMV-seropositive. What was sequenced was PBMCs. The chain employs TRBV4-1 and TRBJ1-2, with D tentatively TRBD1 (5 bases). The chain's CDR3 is CASRVTGGTYGYTF. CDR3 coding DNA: TGCGCCAGCCGGGTAACGGGGGGGACCTATGGCTACACCTTC.